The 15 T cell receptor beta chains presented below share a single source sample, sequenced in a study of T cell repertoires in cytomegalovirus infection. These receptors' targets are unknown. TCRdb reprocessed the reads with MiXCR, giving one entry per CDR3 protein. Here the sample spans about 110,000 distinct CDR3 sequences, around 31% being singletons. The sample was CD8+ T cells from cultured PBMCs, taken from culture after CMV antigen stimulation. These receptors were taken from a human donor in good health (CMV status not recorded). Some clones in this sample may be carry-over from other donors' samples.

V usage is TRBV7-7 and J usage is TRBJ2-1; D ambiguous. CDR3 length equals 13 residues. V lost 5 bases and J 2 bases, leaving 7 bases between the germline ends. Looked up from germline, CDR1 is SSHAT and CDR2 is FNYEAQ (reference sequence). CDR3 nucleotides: TGTGCCAGCAGCATTGACCCCTACAATGAGCAGTTCTTC. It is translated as CASSIDPYNEQFF.

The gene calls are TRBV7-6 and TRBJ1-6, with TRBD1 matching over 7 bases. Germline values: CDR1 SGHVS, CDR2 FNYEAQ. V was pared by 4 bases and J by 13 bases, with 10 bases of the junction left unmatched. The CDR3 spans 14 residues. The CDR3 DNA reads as TGTGCCAGCAGCTCAGACAGGGCCCTCGGGCCCCTCCACTTT. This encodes CASSSDRALGPLHF.

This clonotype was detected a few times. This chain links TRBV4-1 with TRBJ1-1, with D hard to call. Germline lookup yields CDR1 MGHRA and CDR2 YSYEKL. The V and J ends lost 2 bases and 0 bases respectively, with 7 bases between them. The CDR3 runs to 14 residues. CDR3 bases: TGCGCCAGCAGCCAAAATCCCTTGAACACTGAAGCTTTCTTT. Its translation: CASSQNPLNTEAFF.

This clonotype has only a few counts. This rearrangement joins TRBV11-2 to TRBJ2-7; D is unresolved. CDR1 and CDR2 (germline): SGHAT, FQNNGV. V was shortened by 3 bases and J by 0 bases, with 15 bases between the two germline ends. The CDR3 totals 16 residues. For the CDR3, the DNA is TGTGCCAGCAGCTTTGGGATGGGCCTAAGCTCCTACGAGCAGTACTTC. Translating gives CASSFGMGLSSYEQYF.

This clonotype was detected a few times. The CDR3 DNA is TGTGCCAGCAGCTTAGATTTCTACGAGCAGTACTTC. It codes for CASSLDFYEQYF. The V gene is TRBV7-2, the J gene TRBJ2-7; D ambiguous. Trimming pared 1 base from V and 3 bases from J, leaving 4 bases between. The CDR3 has 12 residues. CDR1 and CDR2 from the germline V gene are SGHTA and FQGNSA.

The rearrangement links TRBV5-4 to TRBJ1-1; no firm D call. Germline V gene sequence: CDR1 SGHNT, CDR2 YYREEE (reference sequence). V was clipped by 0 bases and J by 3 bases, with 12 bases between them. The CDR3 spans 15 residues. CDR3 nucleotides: TGTGCCAGCAGCTTGGTCGGGGTCGAGGACACTGAAGCTTTCTTT. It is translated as CASSLVGVEDTEAFF.

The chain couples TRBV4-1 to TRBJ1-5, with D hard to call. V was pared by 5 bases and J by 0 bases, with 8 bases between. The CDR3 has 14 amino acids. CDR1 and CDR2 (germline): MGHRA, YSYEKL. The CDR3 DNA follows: TGCGCCAGCAGCGAGACACGTAGCAATCAGCCCCAGCATTTT. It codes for CASSETRSNQPQHF.

The CDR3 protein is CASSLLTSGAPRPSFF. The CDR3 nucleotides read TGTGCCAGCAGCTTACTGACTAGCGGGGCCCCGCGCCCCTCGTTCTTC. The chain joins TRBV5-4 to TRBJ2-1; 11 bases are a match to TRBD2. The V segment lost 2 bases and the J segment 15 bases; nucleotides outside the gene matches: 16. The germline CDR1 and CDR2 sequences are SGHNT and YYREEE (reference sequence). CDR3 length equals 16 residues.

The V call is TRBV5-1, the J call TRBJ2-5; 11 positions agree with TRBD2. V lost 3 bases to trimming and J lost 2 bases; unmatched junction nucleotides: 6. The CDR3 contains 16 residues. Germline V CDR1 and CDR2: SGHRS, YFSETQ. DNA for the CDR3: TGCGCCAGCAGCTCCGACTTAGCGGGGGGGCAAGAGACCCAGTACTTC. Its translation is CASSSDLAGGQETQYF.

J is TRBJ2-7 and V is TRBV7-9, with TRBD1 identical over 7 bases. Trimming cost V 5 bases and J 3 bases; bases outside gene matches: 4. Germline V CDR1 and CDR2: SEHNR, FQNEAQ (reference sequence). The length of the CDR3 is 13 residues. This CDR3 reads CASSAWDSYEQYF. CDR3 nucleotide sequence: TGTGCCAGCAGCGCCTGGGACAGCTACGAGCAGTACTTC.

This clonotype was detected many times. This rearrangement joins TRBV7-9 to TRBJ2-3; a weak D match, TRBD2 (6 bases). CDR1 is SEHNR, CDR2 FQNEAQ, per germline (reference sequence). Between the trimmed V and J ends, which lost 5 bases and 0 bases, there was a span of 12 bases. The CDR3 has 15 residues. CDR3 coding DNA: TGTGCCAGCAGCAGCGGGCGGGCGAGCACAGATACGCAGTATTTT. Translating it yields CASSSGRASTDTQYF.

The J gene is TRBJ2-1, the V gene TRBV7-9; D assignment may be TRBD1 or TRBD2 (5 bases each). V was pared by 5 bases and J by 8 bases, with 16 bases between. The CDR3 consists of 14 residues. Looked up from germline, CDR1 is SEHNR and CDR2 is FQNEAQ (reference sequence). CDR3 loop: CASSQSSGADEQFF. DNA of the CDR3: TGTGCCAGCAGCCAATCGTCCGGGGCGGATGAGCAGTTCTTC.

In DNA, the CDR3 is TGTGCCAGTAGTATAAGCGGATATGAGCAGTTCTTC. As protein: CASSISGYEQFF. The gene calls are TRBV19 and TRBJ2-1; possibly TRBD2 for D (5 bases). Germline CDR1 and CDR2: LNHDA and SQIVND (reference sequence). Between the trimmed V and J ends, which lost 2 bases and 8 bases, there was a span of 7 bases. The CDR3 runs to 12 residues.

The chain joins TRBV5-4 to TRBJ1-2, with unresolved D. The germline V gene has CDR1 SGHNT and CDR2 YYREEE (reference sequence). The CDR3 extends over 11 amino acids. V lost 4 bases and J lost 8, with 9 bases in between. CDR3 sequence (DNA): TGTGCCAGCAGCCGTTTGGAGGGCTACACCTTC. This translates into CASSRLEGYTF.

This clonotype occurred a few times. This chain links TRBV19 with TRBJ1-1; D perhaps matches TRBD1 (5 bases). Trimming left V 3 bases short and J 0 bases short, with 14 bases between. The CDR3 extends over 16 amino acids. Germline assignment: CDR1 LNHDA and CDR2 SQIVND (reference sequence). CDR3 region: CASSIVGDSMNTEAFF. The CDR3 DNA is TGTGCCAGTAGTATTGTGGGTGACAGCATGAACACTGAAGCTTTCTTT.